This T cell receptor (beta chain) was identified in a study of cytomegalovirus exposure and HLA in healthy donors (dated by TCRdb to about 2017). With regard to the full study: A later analysis indicated that the 120 validation repertoires were generated on the platform also employed for the roughly 720 repertoires of the first cohort. Besides the first cohort of approximately 670 subjects, a separate validation cohort made up of 95 to 150 different subjects was used. The study aimed to test whether cataloging public T cell receptors could reveal signatures of past pathogen exposure. The study combined high-throughput TCR immunosequencing, statistical association of individual TCRs with disease status, and machine learning to predict cytomegalovirus infection status.

Donors formed part of the validation cohort, which comprised fewer than 150 subjects and was distinct from the first cohort of 550 to 850 subjects. The library was made by the immunoSEQ multiplex PCR assay. Under the source paper's analysis protocol: A statistical classification framework was built to diagnose cytomegalovirus status from the catalog of TCR beta chain sequences. As stored in TCRdb, this immuneACCESS dataset retains in-frame rearrangements with V and J assigned. A fraction of the clones does not appear; measured against another copy, unresolved V genes explain less than half of the discrepancy, and the remainder lacks a known reason. The DNA was the basis for D and trimming; V, J and clone size are from that table. The sample data list 300,000 to 450,000 clones, and roughly 90% of these were observed just once. Jointly, the top ten make up about 0.8% of the sample. Including cysteine and phenylalanine, the CDR3 has 13 amino acids. The CDR3 DNA has 39 bases and is translated from base 1. Taken from the germline V gene (reference sequence), the CDR1 and CDR2 loops are MNHEY and SMNVEV. V trim: 5 bases; J trim: 5 bases; unmatched bases: 3.

This clone was counted between two and nine times. The antigen it recognizes is unknown. It has no much larger one-base neighbor in the sample; base qualities were not kept. What the work shows at the level of the full study, not this receptor alone: Most TCR sequences were observed very rarely across donors, whereas some public TCRs were present in many individuals. The study listed approximately 150 TCR beta chains as associated with cytomegalovirus. The classifier was reported to diagnose cytomegalovirus status with high specificity and sensitivity in both the original and validation cohorts. The validation cohort had no HLA typing available for a later analysis, so co-occurrence within that cohort was assessed over all 120 or so repertoires. The authors suggested that the approach could potentially be generalized to other disease states and immunological phenotypes. Subsequent analysis determined that TCRs grouped into clusters in the first cohort also showed a tendency toward co-occurrence across the roughly 120 validation repertoires, and 94% of cluster scores exceeded 0. A few of the identified cytomegalovirus-associated TCR beta chains were confirmed in vitro to be specific for cytomegalovirus antigens.

This sequence uses TRBV27 and TRBJ2-7; the junction holds 10 bases that match TRBD2. The receptor's source is a woman in her late teens or twenties in good health and CMV-seronegative. Sequenced material: PBMCs. The DNA sequence reads TGTGCCAGCAGTAACCTAGCGGGAGACGAGCAGTACTTC. Its translation is CASSNLAGDEQYF.